What follows is one TCR beta chain and its context. Only in-frame clones appear in the TCRdb table, and some are missing; sequencing was by immunoSEQ multiplex PCR. The data hold over 100,000 clones, with about 91% observed a single time. The source of the sample is a study of identifying expanded T cells in peripheral blood. Germline CDR1 SSHAT, CDR2 FNYEAQ (reference sequence). V was shortened by 6 bases and J by 8 bases, with 8 bases between the two germline ends. There are 11 residues in the CDR3. The chain joins TRBV7-7 to TRBJ1-5; no reliable D call. The clonotype comes from a person aged 18 to 70 in good health. The sample comprised blood. CDR3 amino acids: CASRGGKPQHF. The CDR3 DNA sequence: TGTGCCAGCAGAGGCGGAAAGCCCCAGCATTTT.